The clone carrying this T cell receptor (beta chain) was observed a handful of times. Its antigen is not identified. TCRdb used MiXCR to reprocess the 5' RACE reads, holding one entry per CDR3 protein. The sample has 72,000 or so distinct CDR3 sequences; roughly 9% are singletons. The sample comes from a study of spatial heterogeneity in lung cancer. Whole-study findings and limits: Follow-up blood showed ubiquitous expanded tumor TCRs less than blood at resection did.

Germline values: CDR1 MDHEN, CDR2 SYDVKM. The CDR3 covers 13 residues. V dropped 3 bases and J dropped 9 bases, with 14 bases sitting between them. Time point reported: blood at routine non-recurrence follow-up after resection. Whole RNA was taken from tumor, nontumor lung or frozen PBMC; it was then sequenced unsorted. This TCR derives from a female donor with early-stage non-small cell lung cancer. Sequences were derived from PBMCs, sampled at follow-up. The V call is TRBV28, the J call TRBJ1-1, with D hard to call. CDR3 region: CASSFGVEWKAFF. The CDR3 bases are TGTGCCAGCAGTTTCGGTGTTGAGTGGAAAGCTTTCTTT.